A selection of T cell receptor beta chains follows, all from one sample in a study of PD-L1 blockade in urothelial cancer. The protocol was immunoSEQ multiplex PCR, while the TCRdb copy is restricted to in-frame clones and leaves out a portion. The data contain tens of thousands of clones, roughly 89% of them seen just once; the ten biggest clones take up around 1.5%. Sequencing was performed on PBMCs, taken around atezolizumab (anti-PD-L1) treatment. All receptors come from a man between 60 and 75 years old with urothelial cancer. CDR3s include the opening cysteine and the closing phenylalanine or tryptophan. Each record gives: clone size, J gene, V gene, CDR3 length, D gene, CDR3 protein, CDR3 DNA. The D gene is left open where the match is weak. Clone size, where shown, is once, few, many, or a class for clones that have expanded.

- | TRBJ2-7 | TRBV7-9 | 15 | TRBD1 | CASSLARQGPTEQYF | TGTGCCAGCAGCTTAGCGAGACAGGGTCCCACCGAGCAGTACTTC
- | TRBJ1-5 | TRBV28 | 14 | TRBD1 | CASSQQGDTQPQHF | TGTGCCAGCAGCCAACAGGGGGACACTCAGCCCCAGCATTTT
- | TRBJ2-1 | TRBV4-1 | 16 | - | CASSQVYSDSYNEQFF | TGCGCCAGCAGCCAAGTCTACTCTGACTCCTACAATGAGCAGTTCTTC
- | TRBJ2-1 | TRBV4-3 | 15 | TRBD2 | CASSQVAGVIDEQFF | TGCGCCAGCAGCCAAGTAGCGGGAGTTATCGATGAGCAGTTCTTC
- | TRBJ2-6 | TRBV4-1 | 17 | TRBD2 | CASSQGWGGAGANVLTF | TGCGCCAGCAGCCAAGGATGGGGGGGAGCTGGGGCCAACGTCCTGACTTTC
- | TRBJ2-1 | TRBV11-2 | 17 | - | CASSSTRGMGATREQFF | TGTGCCAGCAGCTCGACCCGGGGAATGGGGGCCACACGGGAGCAGTTCTTC
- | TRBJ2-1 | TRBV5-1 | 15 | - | CASSLEPSSYNEQFF | TGCGCCAGCAGCTTGGAACCGAGCTCCTACAATGAGCAGTTCTTC
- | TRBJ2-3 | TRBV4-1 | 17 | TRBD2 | CASSQSGLGGDTDTQYF | TGCGCCAGCAGCCAATCGGGGTTGGGGGGGGACACAGATACGCAGTATTTT
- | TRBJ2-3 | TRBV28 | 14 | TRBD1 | CASSERQGADTQYF | TGTGCCAGCAGCGAGAGACAGGGGGCAGATACGCAGTATTTT
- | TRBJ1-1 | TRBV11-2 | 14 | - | CASSLAQIRRGAFF | TGTGCCAGCAGCTTAGCGCAAATCCGACGAGGGGCTTTCTTT
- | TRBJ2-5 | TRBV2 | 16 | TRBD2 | CASSDLSGGPRETQYF | TGTGCCAGCAGTGATCTTAGCGGGGGGCCGCGGGAGACCCAGTACTTC
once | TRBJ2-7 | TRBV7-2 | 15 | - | CASSLGSGGTYEQYF | TGTGCCAGCAGCTTAGGTAGCGGAGGTACCTACGAGCAGTACTTC
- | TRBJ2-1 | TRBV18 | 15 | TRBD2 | CASSPLAGGYNEQFF | TGTGCCAGCTCACCACTAGCGGGGGGGTACAATGAGCAGTTCTTC
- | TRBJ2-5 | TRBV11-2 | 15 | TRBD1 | CASSPRQGSGETQYF | TGTGCCAGCAGCCCGAGACAGGGGAGCGGCGAGACCCAGTACTTC
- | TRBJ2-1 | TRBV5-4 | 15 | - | CASHPEGAPYNEQFF | TGTGCCAGCCACCCGGAGGGGGCGCCCTACAATGAGCAGTTCTTC
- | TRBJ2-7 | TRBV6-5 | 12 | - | CASTQGFYEQYF | TGTGCCAGCACGCAGGGTTTTTACGAGCAGTACTTC
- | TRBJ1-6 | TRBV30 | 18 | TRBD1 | CAWSPFTGGWGYNSPLHF | TGTGCCTGGAGTCCCTTTACAGGGGGATGGGGTTATAATTCACCCCTCCACTTT
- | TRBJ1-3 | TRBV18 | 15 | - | CASSDQGSAGNTIYF | TGTGCCAGCTCGGACCAGGGTTCTGCTGGAAACACCATATATTTT
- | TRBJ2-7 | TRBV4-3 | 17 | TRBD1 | CASSQKTGAALSYEQYF | TGCGCCAGCAGCCAGAAGACAGGGGCCGCCCTCTCCTACGAGCAGTACTTC
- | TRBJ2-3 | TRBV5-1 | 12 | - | CASSLDPGLFYF | TGCGCCAGCAGCTTGGACCCGGGACTCTTTTATTTT
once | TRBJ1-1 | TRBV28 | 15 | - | CASSLKLGPGTEAFF | TGTGCCAGCAGTTTAAAATTAGGCCCGGGAACTGAAGCTTTCTTT
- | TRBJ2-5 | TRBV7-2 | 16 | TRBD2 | CASSFPGLAGIETQYF | TGTGCCAGCAGCTTCCCCGGACTAGCGGGGATCGAGACCCAGTACTTC
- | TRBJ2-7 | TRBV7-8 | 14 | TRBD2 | CASSQKRTSGEQYF | TGTGCCAGCAGCCAGAAACGGACTAGCGGGGAGCAGTACTTC
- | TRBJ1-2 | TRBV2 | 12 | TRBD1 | CASSDRGYGYTF | TGTGCCAGCAGCGACAGGGGCTATGGCTACACCTTC
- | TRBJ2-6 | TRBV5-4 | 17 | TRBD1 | CASSTGTGRSGANVLTF | TGTGCCAGCAGTACCGGGACAGGGAGGTCTGGGGCCAACGTCCTGACTTTC
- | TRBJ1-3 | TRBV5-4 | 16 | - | CASSLAQSSSGNTIYF | TGTGCCAGCAGCTTGGCGCAGTCCAGCTCTGGAAACACCATATATTTT
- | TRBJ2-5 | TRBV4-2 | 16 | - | CASSQVGYSGSETQYF | TGTGCCAGCAGCCAAGTAGGATATAGCGGCTCGGAGACCCAGTACTTC
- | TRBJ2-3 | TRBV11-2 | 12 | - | CASSNRLDTQYF | TGTGCCAGCAGCAACCGACTAGATACGCAGTATTTT
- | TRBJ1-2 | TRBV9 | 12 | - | CASSAAQGNYNF | TGTGCCAGCAGCGCGGCTCAGGGTAACTATAACTTC
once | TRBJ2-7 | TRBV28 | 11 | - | CASSDRDSFHF | TGTGCCAGCAGTGACCGGGACTCCTTCCACTTC
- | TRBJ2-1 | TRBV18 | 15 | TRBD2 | CASSPGLAGDNEQFF | TGTGCCAGCTCACCAGGGCTAGCGGGAGACAATGAGCAGTTCTTC
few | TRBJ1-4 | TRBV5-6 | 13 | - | CASSLGQLQKLFF | TGTGCCAGCAGCTTGGGACAGCTCCAAAAACTGTTTTTT
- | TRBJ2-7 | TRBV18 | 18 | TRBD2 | CASSPPGTGGSRPYEQYF | TGTGCCAGCTCACCACCGGGTACGGGGGGGTCCCGGCCCTACGAGCAGTACTTC